This entry describes one T cell receptor (beta chain). There is no known antigen for this receptor. Qualities for individual bases were not recorded, and no much larger clone is one base off. The sample belongs to a study of OX40 agonist ivuxolimab in advanced cancers. Notes on the research overall: The costimulatory receptor OX40 (CD134) was targeted by ivuxolimab, a fully human IgG2 agonistic monoclonal antibody. Among the 50 to 55 dose-escalation patients, around 19 had hepatocellular carcinoma, approximately 15 melanoma, 9 renal cell carcinoma and 9 head and neck cancer. The paper describes the monotherapy dose-escalation part (N ≈ 52 patients) of the phase I trial of ivuxolimab. Patients were allowed to have had prior anti-PD-1, anti-PD-L1 or anti-CTLA-4 therapy, and around 40% of the dose-escalation patients had previously received checkpoint inhibitors. Peripheral TCRbeta sequencing aimed to test whether ivuxolimab altered TCR sequence diversity and caused clonal T-cell expansion. Intravenous ivuxolimab was administered to patients every 2 weeks at six dose levels: 0.01, 0.1, 0.3, 1.5, 3 and 10 mg/kg. In the dose-escalation cohort, more than 75% of patients were male, and the mean age was approximately 55 years, with a range of about 20 to 90. Partial responses occurred in three dose-escalation patients, of whom one had hepatocellular carcinoma and two had cutaneous melanoma.

Genomic DNA was isolated from the sorted cells so that the TCRbeta CDR3 region could be sequenced. TCRbeta CDR3 regions were sequenced using the immunoSEQ Assay. This immuneACCESS table, as held by TCRdb, lists in-frame sequences with V and J called but not all clones. Of the missing ones, under half trace to an unresolved V gene in checked studies; the others have no known cause. A total of about 23,000 clones appear in this sample, roughly 79% of them only once. Together, the top ten hold approximately 1.9% of the sample. Patients with a history of autoimmune disease or receiving systemic immunosuppression were excluded from the trial. Peripheral blood for TCR sequencing was collected from all dose cohorts at baseline, on cycle 4 day 1, and on cycle 7 day 1. The samples were drawn from a first-in-human, open-label, multicenter phase I dose-escalation trial of ivuxolimab. The trial enrolled adults with locally advanced or metastatic head and neck squamous cell, hepatocellular, melanoma or renal cell carcinoma. Before TCR sequencing, CD4+ and CD8+ T cells were separately sorted from peripheral blood.

The germline V end is reduced by 7 bases and the J end by 0 bases; junction bases left unmatched: 5. Counted from cysteine to phenylalanine, this CDR3 has 15 amino acids. CDR3 DNA only is kept here, 45 bases in frame from base 1. Per the germline V gene, MNHEY is the CDR1 and SVGAGI is the CDR2. What the authors observed across the whole study: Antigen specificity was not determined for the clonally expanded peripheral T cells. After ivuxolimab, expanded clones were on average more numerous among CD8+ T cells than among CD4+ T cells. Low levels of normalized T-cell clonal expansion were also shown by some nonresponding patients. At doses from 0.1 to 3.0 mg/kg, clonal expansion was seen in both CD4+ and CD8+ blood T cells between baseline and week 6. In the 0.1-3.0 mg/kg groups, partial responders had among the lowest normalized peripheral clonal expansion, particularly in CD8+ T cells.

This sequence originates from an adult with an advanced solid tumor such as melanoma, head and neck, liver or kidney cancer. The receptor chain draws on TRBV6-5 and TRBJ1-5; TRBD1 agrees with 8 junctional bases. Material: CD4+ or CD8+ T cells sorted from blood, obtained in a trial of the OX40 agonist ivuxolimab. The nucleotide sequence is given as TGTGCCAGCACCCAGGGACAGGTTAGCAATCAGCCCCAGCATTTT. It is translated as CASTQGQVSNQPQHF.